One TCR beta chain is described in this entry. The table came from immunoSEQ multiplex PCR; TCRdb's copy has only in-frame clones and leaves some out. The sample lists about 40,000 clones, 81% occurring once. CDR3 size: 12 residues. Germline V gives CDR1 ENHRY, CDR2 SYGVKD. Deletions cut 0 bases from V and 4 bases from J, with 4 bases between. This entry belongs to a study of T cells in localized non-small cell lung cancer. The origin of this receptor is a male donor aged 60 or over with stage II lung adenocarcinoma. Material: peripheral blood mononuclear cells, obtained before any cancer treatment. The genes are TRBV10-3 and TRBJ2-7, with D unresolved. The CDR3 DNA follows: TGTGCCATCAGTGAGTCGCTGTACGAGCAGTACTTC. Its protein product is CAISESLYEQYF.